This T cell receptor beta chain comes out of a study of blood T cell repertoires in COVID-19. Study details: The analysed material was cDNA or gDNA that came from T cells, B-cell-depleted T cells, or PBMCs.

Patients from Seattle were sampled longitudinally, starting during active infection. In the authors' workflow: Estimation of nucleated cell counts was performed using reference gene primer amplification. Assay used: immunoSEQ multiplex PCR; TCRdb lists only in-frame clones, some missing. That table is the source of V, J and clone size, and D and trimming were worked out from the DNA. Of some 360,000 clones listed, 80% to 90% are singletons. Trimming removed 1 base from V and 7 bases from J, with 7 bases in between. The CDR3 covers 12 residues. This clone has only a few counts. The sample carries other DNA sequences with the same CDR3.

The sample was peripheral blood. The TCR comes from a woman aged 55-70 years with COVID-19, enrolled during active disease. This chain connects TRBV12-3 or TRBV12-4 to TRBJ1-2; D is unclear. This CDR3 is CASSLGGLGYTF. CDR3 coding DNA: TGTGCCAGCAGTTTAGGAGGCCTTGGCTACACCTTC.